This T cell receptor (beta chain) was captured by sequencing in a study of T cells after yellow fever vaccination. TCRdb itself ran the 5' RACE reads through MiXCR, one entry per CDR3 protein. The sample lists about 360,000 distinct CDR3 sequences, more than 5.5% occurring once. J gave up 1 base and V 7 bases, and 6 bases lay outside the gene matches. Germline loops: CDR1 MNHNS, CDR2 SASEGT. This CDR3 spans 15 amino acids. This clonotype was observed a few times. The sample consisted of PBMCs, taken 5 days after the yellow fever booster vaccination. This clonotype was sampled from a man aged 25-45 years who received the YFV17D yellow fever vaccine. The genes are TRBV6-1 and TRBJ2-1; 8 bases are a match to TRBD2. The CDR3 region has the DNA TGTGCCAGCATCCAGCGGGAGACGTCCTACAATGAGCAGTTCTTC. This sequence encodes CASIQRETSYNEQFF.